The rows below give T cell receptor beta chains drawn from one sample of a study of cytomegalovirus exposure and HLA in healthy donors. Here immunoSEQ multiplex PCR was the method, and the copy in TCRdb shows in-frame clones only, minus some. The table records more than 45,000 clones, roughly four fifths of them present only once. Sequencing input: PBMCs. These receptors were collected from a woman between 40 and 50 years old in good health and CMV-seropositive. CDR3s include the opening cysteine and the closing phenylalanine or tryptophan. Fields, in order: J gene, V gene, CDR3 length, D gene, clone size, CDR3 protein, CDR3 DNA. The D gene is left open where the match is weak. Only some rows state a clone size, as once, few, many or a class for expanded clones.

j_gene: TRBJ2-7
v_gene: TRBV28
len: 12
d_gene: .
abundance: few
CDR3aa: CASSLWATRQYF
CDR3nt: TGTGCCAGCAGTTTATGGGCGACAAGGCAGTACTTC

j_gene: TRBJ2-3
v_gene: TRBV19
len: 13
d_gene: .
abundance: .
CDR3aa: CASSKADTDTQYF
CDR3nt: TGTGCCAGTAGTAAGGCGGATACAGATACGCAGTATTTT

j_gene: TRBJ2-2
v_gene: TRBV7-2
len: 18
d_gene: TRBD2
abundance: .
CDR3aa: CASSLAMRLAANTGELFF
CDR3nt: TGTGCCAGCAGCTTAGCGATGAGACTAGCGGCTAACACCGGGGAGCTGTTTTTT

j_gene: TRBJ2-3
v_gene: TRBV9
len: 15
d_gene: .
abundance: .
CDR3aa: CASSVDPGGTDTQYF
CDR3nt: TGTGCCAGCAGCGTAGACCCAGGGGGCACAGATACGCAGTATTTT

j_gene: TRBJ2-7
v_gene: TRBV7-2
len: 15
d_gene: .
abundance: once
CDR3aa: CASSLLAVLAYEQYF
CDR3nt: TGTGCCAGCAGCTTGTTAGCTGTCCTCGCCTACGAGCAGTACTTC

j_gene: TRBJ2-3
v_gene: TRBV14
len: 15
d_gene: .
abundance: .
CDR3aa: CASSQAVLDTDTQYF
CDR3nt: TGTGCCAGCAGCCAAGCGGTGCTAGACACAGATACGCAGTATTTT

j_gene: TRBJ2-1
v_gene: TRBV13
len: 21
d_gene: TRBD2
abundance: few
CDR3aa: CASSQRFRNLAGGPPYNEQFF
CDR3nt: TGTGCCAGCAGCCAAAGATTTAGAAACCTAGCGGGGGGGCCGCCCTACAATGAGCAGTTCTTC

j_gene: TRBJ1-6
v_gene: TRBV5-1
len: 15
d_gene: .
abundance: .
CDR3aa: CASSSSPGVYSPLHF
CDR3nt: TGCGCCAGCAGCTCTTCACCCGGGGTCTATTCACCCCTCCACTTT

j_gene: TRBJ2-7
v_gene: TRBV7-3
len: 13
d_gene: TRBD1
abundance: .
CDR3aa: CASSYLQGGEQYF
CDR3nt: TGTGCCAGCAGCTACCTACAGGGGGGCGAGCAGTACTTC

j_gene: TRBJ2-3
v_gene: TRBV7-2
len: 15
d_gene: TRBD1
abundance: once
CDR3aa: CASTLNRGLTDTQYF
CDR3nt: TGTGCCAGCACCTTGAACAGGGGCCTCACAGATACGCAGTATTTT

j_gene: TRBJ2-1
v_gene: TRBV6-4
len: 14
d_gene: TRBD1
abundance: medium-sized
CDR3aa: CASSGTGGYNEQFF
CDR3nt: TGTGCCAGCAGTGGGACAGGGGGCTACAATGAGCAGTTCTTC

j_gene: TRBJ2-7
v_gene: TRBV7-8
len: 13
d_gene: .
abundance: once
CDR3aa: CASSSPSSYEQYF
CDR3nt: TGTGCCAGCAGCTCACCGAGCTCCTACGAGCAGTACTTC

j_gene: TRBJ2-1
v_gene: TRBV5-5
len: 14
d_gene: TRBD1
abundance: few
CDR3aa: CASIPDRGPNEQFF
CDR3nt: TGTGCCAGCATCCCGGACAGGGGGCCCAATGAGCAGTTCTTC

j_gene: TRBJ2-1
v_gene: TRBV28
len: 16
d_gene: .
abundance: .
CDR3aa: CASSLSGLDNRNEQFF
CDR3nt: TGTGCCAGCAGTTTATCGGGCCTAGATAACAGGAATGAGCAGTTCTTC

j_gene: TRBJ1-1
v_gene: TRBV6-5
len: 13
d_gene: .
abundance: .
CDR3aa: CASSFSSGLGAFF
CDR3nt: TGTGCCAGCAGTTTCTCTTCGGGACTTGGAGCTTTCTTT

j_gene: TRBJ2-1
v_gene: TRBV19
len: 14
d_gene: .
abundance: .
CDR3aa: CASSIVAQGHEQFF
CDR3nt: TGTGCCAGTAGTATTGTGGCCCAGGGCCATGAGCAGTTCTTC

j_gene: TRBJ1-1
v_gene: TRBV5-6
len: 15
d_gene: .
abundance: .
CDR3aa: CASSSLQEGNTEAFF
CDR3nt: TGTGCCAGCAGCTCCCTCCAGGAGGGGAACACTGAAGCTTTCTTT

j_gene: TRBJ1-6
v_gene: TRBV5-6
len: 15
d_gene: TRBD1
abundance: .
CDR3aa: CASSLGQGNESPLHF
CDR3nt: TGTGCCAGCAGCTTGGGACAGGGGAATGAGTCACCCCTCCACTTT

j_gene: TRBJ2-7
v_gene: TRBV25-1
len: 14
d_gene: TRBD1
abundance: .
CDR3aa: CASRGDRGSYEQYF
CDR3nt: TGTGCCAGCAGGGGCGACAGGGGGAGCTACGAGCAGTACTTC

j_gene: TRBJ1-4
v_gene: TRBV9
len: 10
d_gene: .
abundance: .
CDR3aa: CASTSEKLFF
CDR3nt: TGTGCCAGCACCAGTGAAAAACTGTTTTTT

j_gene: TRBJ2-5
v_gene: TRBV27
len: 14
d_gene: .
abundance: .
CDR3aa: CASSSPGRSETQYF
CDR3nt: TGTGCCAGCAGTAGTCCGGGAAGGTCGGAGACCCAGTACTTC

j_gene: TRBJ1-3
v_gene: TRBV30
len: 13
d_gene: .
abundance: once
CDR3aa: CAWSHSGGNTIYF
CDR3nt: TGTGCCTGGAGTCACAGTGGTGGAAACACCATATATTTT

j_gene: TRBJ1-5
v_gene: TRBV2
len: 15
d_gene: TRBD1
abundance: .
CDR3aa: CASRFRDRINQPQHF
CDR3nt: TGTGCCAGCAGGTTCCGGGACAGGATCAATCAGCCCCAGCATTTT

j_gene: TRBJ1-2
v_gene: TRBV6-5
len: 16
d_gene: .
abundance: .
CDR3aa: CASSYSTELSPYGYTF
CDR3nt: TGTGCCAGCAGTTACTCGACAGAACTTTCCCCCTATGGCTACACCTTC

j_gene: TRBJ2-3
v_gene: TRBV7-2
len: 16
d_gene: TRBD1
abundance: .
CDR3aa: CASSRAGTGLTDTQYF
CDR3nt: TGTGCCAGCAGCCGAGCCGGGACAGGGCTCACAGATACGCAGTATTTT

j_gene: TRBJ1-2
v_gene: TRBV29-1
len: 12
d_gene: .
abundance: .
CDR3aa: CSVGAGYGGYTF
CDR3nt: TGCAGCGTTGGCGCAGGGTACGGTGGCTACACCTTC

j_gene: TRBJ1-5
v_gene: TRBV30
len: 13
d_gene: TRBD1
abundance: .
CDR3aa: CAWSQGASQPQHF
CDR3nt: TGTGCCTGGAGTCAGGGGGCCAGTCAGCCCCAGCATTTT

j_gene: TRBJ2-5
v_gene: TRBV20-1
len: 11
d_gene: TRBD1
abundance: .
CDR3aa: CSARQGETQYF
CDR3nt: TGCAGTGCGAGACAGGGAGAGACCCAGTACTTC

j_gene: TRBJ1-6
v_gene: TRBV6-1
len: 15
d_gene: TRBD1
abundance: few
CDR3aa: CASSLGTGVNSPLHF
CDR3nt: TGTGCCAGCAGTCTGGGGACAGGGGTGAATTCACCCCTCCACTTT

j_gene: TRBJ2-1
v_gene: TRBV29-1
len: 16
d_gene: TRBD1
abundance: .
CDR3aa: CSVQTRQGDSYNEQFF
CDR3nt: TGCAGCGTCCAGACGAGACAGGGAGACTCCTACAATGAGCAGTTCTTC

j_gene: TRBJ2-2
v_gene: TRBV10-3
len: 14
d_gene: .
abundance: .
CDR3aa: CAISDGDNTGELFF
CDR3nt: TGTGCCATCAGTGACGGGGATAACACCGGGGAGCTGTTTTTT

j_gene: TRBJ2-1
v_gene: TRBV7-2
len: 15
d_gene: .
abundance: .
CDR3aa: CASSSQRGTYNEQFF
CDR3nt: TGTGCCAGCAGCTCACAAAGAGGGACCTACAATGAGCAGTTCTTC

j_gene: TRBJ1-5
v_gene: TRBV4-2
len: 18
d_gene: .
abundance: .
CDR3aa: CASSPGGDAGSSNQPQHF
CDR3nt: TGTGCCAGCAGCCCCGGGGGGGACGCGGGATCAAGCAATCAGCCCCAGCATTTT

j_gene: TRBJ1-2
v_gene: TRBV5-1
len: 12
d_gene: .
abundance: .
CDR3aa: CASSFQTGGYTF
CDR3nt: TGCGCCAGCAGCTTTCAGACGGGAGGCTACACCTTC

j_gene: TRBJ2-5
v_gene: TRBV5-1
len: 14
d_gene: .
abundance: .
CDR3aa: CASSLAGARETQYF
CDR3nt: TGCGCCAGCAGCTTGGCAGGGGCTAGGGAGACCCAGTACTTC

j_gene: TRBJ2-7
v_gene: TRBV6-1
len: 14
d_gene: TRBD2
abundance: .
CDR3aa: CASSWLAGVYEQYF
CDR3nt: TGTGCCAGCAGTTGGCTAGCGGGGGTCTACGAGCAGTACTTC

j_gene: TRBJ1-2
v_gene: TRBV7-9
len: 14
d_gene: TRBD1
abundance: .
CDR3aa: CASSDLWDRGGYTF
CDR3nt: TGTGCCAGCAGCGACCTGTGGGACAGGGGTGGCTACACCTTC

j_gene: TRBJ1-1
v_gene: TRBV2
len: 12
d_gene: .
abundance: .
CDR3aa: CASPDRPTEAFF
CDR3nt: TGTGCCAGCCCCGACAGGCCCACTGAAGCTTTCTTT

j_gene: TRBJ1-1
v_gene: TRBV28
len: 15
d_gene: TRBD1
abundance: .
CDR3aa: CASSTGGQGNTEAFF
CDR3nt: TGTGCCAGCAGTACGGGAGGACAGGGGAACACTGAAGCTTTCTTT

j_gene: TRBJ2-7
v_gene: TRBV10-2
len: 13
d_gene: .
abundance: .
CDR3aa: CASSEGQYYEQYF
CDR3nt: TGCGCCAGCAGTGAGGGACAGTACTACGAGCAGTACTTC

j_gene: TRBJ1-1
v_gene: TRBV10-1
len: 15
d_gene: .
abundance: .
CDR3aa: CASSENSGMNTEAFF
CDR3nt: TGCGCCAGCAGTGAGAACAGTGGAATGAACACTGAAGCTTTCTTT

j_gene: TRBJ2-7
v_gene: TRBV6-5
len: 15
d_gene: TRBD2
abundance: .
CDR3aa: CASSPQLAGGYEQYF
CDR3nt: TGTGCCAGCAGTCCTCAGCTAGCGGGGGGCTACGAGCAGTACTTC

j_gene: TRBJ1-4
v_gene: TRBV7-2
len: 13
d_gene: TRBD1
abundance: once
CDR3aa: CASNTGGREKLFF
CDR3nt: TGTGCCAGCAATACAGGGGGCAGAGAAAAACTGTTTTTT

j_gene: TRBJ2-5
v_gene: TRBV9
len: 15
d_gene: TRBD2
abundance: .
CDR3aa: CASSVGSGGFHPQYF
CDR3nt: TGTGCCAGCAGCGTAGGTAGCGGGGGATTTCATCCCCAGTACTTC

j_gene: TRBJ2-5
v_gene: TRBV11-3
len: 13
d_gene: .
abundance: .
CDR3aa: CASSITGPETQYF
CDR3nt: TGTGCCAGCAGCATAACAGGGCCGGAGACCCAGTACTTC

j_gene: TRBJ2-3
v_gene: TRBV10-3
len: 14
d_gene: TRBD2
abundance: .
CDR3aa: CAISAGTSPDTQYF
CDR3nt: TGTGCCATCAGTGCCGGGACTAGCCCTGATACGCAGTATTTT

j_gene: TRBJ2-7
v_gene: TRBV5-1
len: 16
d_gene: TRBD2
abundance: .
CDR3aa: CASSWSTRGGTYEQYF
CDR3nt: TGCGCCAGCAGCTGGTCAACGCGGGGGGGGACCTACGAGCAGTACTTC

j_gene: TRBJ1-1
v_gene: TRBV9
len: 14
d_gene: TRBD1
abundance: .
CDR3aa: CASSEMGQGREAFF
CDR3nt: TGTGCCAGCAGCGAGATGGGACAGGGGCGCGAAGCTTTCTTT

j_gene: TRBJ1-2
v_gene: TRBV6-1
len: 13
d_gene: .
abundance: .
CDR3aa: CASRQEANYGYTF
CDR3nt: TGTGCCAGCAGACAAGAAGCTAACTATGGCTACACCTTC

j_gene: TRBJ1-6
v_gene: TRBV7-2
len: 15
d_gene: TRBD1
abundance: .
CDR3aa: CASRPRQGSSSPLHF
CDR3nt: TGTGCCAGCAGACCGAGACAGGGGAGCAGTTCACCCCTCCACTTT

j_gene: TRBJ2-7
v_gene: TRBV11-1
len: 15
d_gene: TRBD1
abundance: .
CDR3aa: CASSLAGTGTYEQYF
CDR3nt: TGTGCCAGCAGCTTAGCGGGGACAGGAACATACGAGCAGTACTTC

j_gene: TRBJ1-1
v_gene: TRBV5-1
len: 12
d_gene: .
abundance: .
CDR3aa: CASSLPGNEAFF
CDR3nt: TGCGCCAGCAGCTTGCCCGGGAATGAAGCTTTCTTT

j_gene: TRBJ2-3
v_gene: TRBV4-2
len: 14
d_gene: .
abundance: .
CDR3aa: CASSQGLGQDTQYF
CDR3nt: TGTGCCAGCAGCCAAGGTTTGGGGCAGGATACGCAGTATTTT

j_gene: TRBJ2-5
v_gene: TRBV7-2
len: 14
d_gene: .
abundance: .
CDR3aa: CASSWKGSQETQYF
CDR3nt: TGTGCCAGCAGCTGGAAGGGGTCCCAAGAGACCCAGTACTTC

j_gene: TRBJ1-3
v_gene: TRBV11-2
len: 15
d_gene: .
abundance: .
CDR3aa: CASSLDPSSGNTIYF
CDR3nt: TGTGCCAGCAGCTTAGATCCGTCCTCTGGAAACACCATATATTTT

j_gene: TRBJ1-5
v_gene: TRBV6-5
len: 14
d_gene: TRBD1
abundance: .
CDR3aa: CASRDRFHGQPQHF
CDR3nt: TGTGCCAGCAGGGACAGGTTCCATGGGCAGCCCCAGCATTTT

j_gene: TRBJ1-5
v_gene: TRBV9
len: 15
d_gene: TRBD1
abundance: .
CDR3aa: CASSEGTDGSQPQHF
CDR3nt: TGTGCCAGCAGCGAGGGGACAGATGGTAGTCAGCCCCAGCATTTT